Following are 16 T cell receptor beta chains from one sample sequenced in a study of blood T cell repertoires in COVID-19. The data were produced by immunoSEQ multiplex PCR, yet TCRdb's version contains in-frame clones alone and is incomplete. The profile shows about 220,000 clones, 86% of them singletons. Sequenced sample: PBMCs or T cells enriched from blood (not recorded which). The receptor source for this set is a middle-aged woman with acute COVID-19.

Turning to this clone: The sample contains more than one DNA sequence encoding this CDR3. The chain links TRBV4-1 to TRBJ1-5; tentative D call: TRBD1 (5 bases). The V end was cut by 4 bases, the J end by 2 bases, with 12 bases between. The CDR3 has 15 amino acids. Germline assignment: CDR1 MGHRA and CDR2 YSYEKL. The DNA of the CDR3 is TGCGCCAGCAGCCCCCTCGGGGGTGGCAATCAGCCCCAGCATTTT. Its translation is CASSPLGGGNQPQHF.

The chain joins TRBV28 to TRBJ1-5; D is unclear. The V end lost 5 bases, the J end lost 7 bases, and 24 bases lay between the germline ends. The V gene's germline CDR1 is MDHEN and CDR2 SYDVKM. This CDR3 comprises 17 residues. The CDR3 bases are TGTGCCAGCAGTCCCGGGGTAGGGTTGATGGTAGAGCAGCCCCAGCATTTT. Protein product: CASSPGVGLMVEQPQHF.

The J gene is TRBJ1-1, the V gene TRBV5-1; possibly TRBD1 for D (5 bases). Deletions cut 4 bases from V and 1 base from J, with 14 bases between. Germline V lookup: CDR1 SGHRS, CDR2 YFSETQ. The CDR3 has 15 amino acids. The CDR3 sequence: CASSPMVGQNTEAFF. Here the CDR3 DNA reads TGCGCCAGCAGCCCAATGGTCGGACAGAACACTGAAGCTTTCTTT.

The gene calls are TRBV20-1 and TRBJ2-7; 8 bases line up with TRBD1. Germline lookup yields CDR1 DFQATT and CDR2 SNEGSKA (reference sequence). The CDR3 consists of 12 residues. V was pared by 3 bases and J by 6 bases, with 4 bases of the junction left unmatched. The CDR3 DNA follows: TGCAGTGCTAGTCAGGGGGCCGGCGAGCAGTACGTC. Translation gives CSASQGAGEQYV.

The chain joins TRBV7-2 to TRBJ2-2, with no clear D. Germline values: CDR1 SGHTA, CDR2 FQGNSA. V lost 5 bases to trimming and J lost 6 bases, with 10 bases between them. The length of the CDR3 is 13 residues. In DNA form, the CDR3 reads TGTGCCAGCAGCCACGCGCTGGCCGGGGAGCTGTTTTTT. Translating it yields CASSHALAGELFF. The full variable domain, in which reference TRBV7-2 and TRBJ2-2 provide the parts outside the CDR3, is GAGVSQSPSNKVTEKGKDVELRCDPISGHTALYWYRQSLGQGLEFLIYFQGNSAPDKSGLPSDRFSAERTGGSVSTLTIQRTQQEDSAVYLCASSHALAGELFFGEGSRLTVL.

Turning to this clone: Other nucleotide sequences from this sample produce the same CDR3. The chain links TRBV6-5 to TRBJ1-1, with D possibly TRBD1 on 6 matching bases. The CDR3 sequence is 14 residues long. Per the germline V gene, CDR1 is MNHEY and CDR2 is SVGAGI. Trimming removed 0 bases from V and 1 base from J, with 6 bases in between. As DNA, the CDR3 is TGTGCCAGCAGTTACTCCAGGGGGAACACTGAAGCTTTCTTT. This codes for CASSYSRGNTEAFF.

V gene TRBV5-6 combines with J gene TRBJ2-5; D is unclear. V lost 0 bases, J lost 5 bases, and 5 bases lay in between. The CDR3 contains 12 residues. Germline V CDR1 and CDR2: SGHDT, YYEEEE. The CDR3 nucleotides read TGTGCCAGCAGCTTGGTAACTGAGACCCAGTACTTC. Residues: CASSLVTETQYF.

This chain's CDR3 is CASSLVAGAGELFF. For the CDR3, the DNA is TGTGCCAGCAGCTTGGTGGCCGGGGCCGGGGAGCTGTTTTTT. The genes are TRBV5-6 and TRBJ2-2, with D perhaps TRBD2 (5 bases). This CDR3 has 14 residues. Deletions cut 0 bases from V and 6 bases from J, with 9 bases between. CDR1 and CDR2 (germline): SGHDT, YYEEEE. The complete variable domain, with remaining parts taken from reference TRBV5-6 and TRBJ2-2, reads DAGVTQSPTHLIKTRGQQVTLRCSPKSGHDTVSWYQQALGQGPQFIFQYYEEEERQRGNFPDRFSGHQFPNYSSELNVNALLLGDSALYLCASSLVAGAGELFFGEGSRLTVL.

The chain employs TRBV30 and TRBJ1-1; D is perhaps TRBD1 (6 bases). Between the trimmed V and J ends, which lost 4 bases and 7 bases, there was a span of 16 bases. Germline V gene lookup returns CDR1 GTSNPN and CDR2 SVGIG (reference sequence). The CDR3 loop spans 13 amino acids. The CDR3 here is CAWNGYRASEAFF. DNA of the CDR3: TGTGCCTGGAATGGTTACAGGGCGAGTGAAGCTTTCTTT.

This clone was recorded a few times. The CDR3: CASSLPGLPLHF. Written as DNA, the CDR3 is TGTGCCAGCAGCTTACCCGGGTTACCCCTCCACTTT. V and J are TRBV7-2 and TRBJ1-6, with D hard to call. CDR1 is SGHTA, CDR2 FQGNSA, per germline. V was pared by 2 bases and J by 12 bases, with 8 bases between. The CDR3 loop spans 12 amino acids.

This rearrangement joins TRBV7-9 to TRBJ1-2; D not certain. Trimming took 5 bases from V and 7 from J, leaving 17 bases between them. The germline V gene has CDR1 SEHNR and CDR2 FQNEAQ (reference sequence). This CDR3 has 14 amino acids. The CDR3 DNA reads as TGTGCCAGCAGCCCTAACCCTGCGGGCGGTGGCTACACCTTC. Translation: CASSPNPAGGGYTF.

J is TRBJ2-7 and V is TRBV6-5; 8 bases line up with TRBD1. The CDR3 runs to 12 residues. Germline lookup yields CDR1 MNHEY and CDR2 SVGAGI. Trimming removed 8 bases from V and 2 bases from J; junction bases left unmatched: 2. In DNA form, the CDR3 reads TGTGCCAGCCGGACAGGGCCCTACGAGCAGTACTTC. It encodes CASRTGPYEQYF.

The chain couples TRBV9 to TRBJ1-2; 7 nucleotides align to TRBD1. The CDR3 extends over 13 amino acids. V shed 0 bases, J shed 8 bases, and the junction held 4 bases outside the gene matches. The germline V gene has CDR1 SGDLS and CDR2 YYNGEE. The CDR3: CASSVETGRGYTF. For the CDR3, the DNA is TGTGCCAGCAGCGTAGAGACAGGGAGGGGCTACACCTTC.

The chain employs TRBV5-1 and TRBJ1-1, with D possibly matching TRBD1 (6 bases). This CDR3 comprises 15 residues. Germline CDR1 reads SGHRS; CDR2 reads YFSETQ. V was trimmed by 2 bases and J by 4 bases, leaving 15 bases between them. CDR3 residues: CASSFDLGAATEAFF. As DNA, the CDR3 is TGCGCCAGCAGCTTCGACCTGGGGGCGGCCACTGAAGCTTTCTTT.

The chain is built from TRBV6-2 or TRBV6-3 and TRBJ2-3; 7 nucleotides agree with TRBD2. Germline V CDR1 and CDR2: MNHEY, SVGEGT. V trimming: 4 bases; J trimming: 2 bases; junction bases outside the gene matches: 6. The length of the CDR3 is 15 residues. The CDR3 DNA reads TGTGCCAGCAGTTTAGTTGCGGGGGTCACAGATACGCAGTATTTT. The encoded protein is CASSLVAGVTDTQYF.

The J gene is TRBJ2-3, the V gene TRBV28, with 11 bases aligning to TRBD2. J gave up 0 bases and V 2 bases, and 7 bases lay outside the gene matches. Germline V gene lookup returns CDR1 MDHEN and CDR2 SYDVKM. This CDR3 spans 18 amino acids. CDR3 DNA: TGTGCCAGCAGTTTAGGTCCTAGCGGGGGGTCTAGCACAGATACGCAGTATTTT. This codes for CASSLGPSGGSSTDTQYF.